Below, 26 T cell receptor beta chains from the same sample are listed, as sequenced in a study of blood T cell repertoires in COVID-19. Sequenced by immunoSEQ multiplex PCR; TCRdb stores in-frame clones only, minus some. The repertoire includes approximately 170,000 clones, approximately 79% of them detected once, and under 20% sits in the top ten. The specimen sequenced was PBMCs or T cells enriched from blood (not recorded which). The source is a woman in her 70s in a cohort exposed to, infected with or recovered from COVID-19 (not recorded which).

The V gene is TRBV9, the J gene TRBJ2-5; a weak D match, TRBD2 (6 bases). V was trimmed by 2 bases and J by 5 bases, leaving 16 bases between them. The CDR3 runs 15 residues. Per the germline V gene, CDR1 is SGDLS and CDR2 is YYNGEE. The CDR3 spells CASSVEREYGETQYF. DNA for the CDR3: TGTGCCAGCAGCGTTGAACGGGAGTACGGGGAGACCCAGTACTTC.

The V and J genes are TRBV3-1 (or the pseudogene TRBV3-2) and TRBJ2-1; D might be TRBD1 (6 bases). Germline V gene lookup returns CDR1 LGHDT and CDR2 YNNKEL (reference sequence). Trimming pared 4 bases from V and 6 bases from J, leaving 13 bases between. The CDR3 sequence is 14 residues long. The chain's CDR3 is CASSPTGKGNEQFF. In DNA form, the CDR3 reads TGTGCCAGCAGCCCCACAGGGAAAGGCAATGAGCAGTTCTTC.

The V and J genes are TRBV7-9 and TRBJ2-3; D possibly corresponds to TRBD2 (6 bases). CDR3 length: 14 residues. The germline V gene encodes CDR1 SEHNR and CDR2 FQNEAQ (reference sequence). The ends were cut back, 5 bases at V and 8 bases at J, with 17 bases in the middle. The CDR3 DNA follows: TGTGCCAGCAGCCCGGCGGTTGGGGAGGCTACGCAGTATTTT. Amino acids: CASSPAVGEATQYF.

The V call is TRBV5-8, the J call TRBJ1-1; D gene ambiguous. The CDR3 spans 13 residues. Germline V gene lookup returns CDR1 SGHTS and CDR2 YDEGEE. V was cut by 4 bases and J by 0 bases, with 7 bases left in between. CDR3 loop: CASSLGLNTEAFF. The CDR3 DNA reads TGTGCCAGCAGCCTTGGGCTGAACACTGAAGCTTTCTTT.

The rearrangement links TRBV11-3 to TRBJ2-2; D perhaps matches TRBD2 (5 bases). CDR1 and CDR2 (germline): SGHNT, YENEEA. V dropped 5 bases and J dropped 2 bases, with 12 bases sitting between them. This CDR3 region has 15 residues. The DNA for the CDR3 is TGTGCCAGCAGCAAGAGAGCGGCTAACACCGGGGAGCTGTTTTTT. As protein: CASSKRAANTGELFF.

This rearrangement joins TRBV5-1 to TRBJ2-7, with TRBD2 matching 7 bases. V was clipped by 4 bases and J by 2 bases; unmatched bases: 3. Germline CDR1 SGHRS, CDR2 YFSETQ. This CDR3 is 13 amino acids long. The CDR3: CASSPREAYEQYF. The CDR3 DNA is TGCGCCAGCAGCCCCCGGGAGGCCTACGAGCAGTACTTC.

The rearrangement joins TRBV9 to TRBJ2-1, with 7 bases aligning to TRBD2. CDR1 and CDR2 from the germline V gene are SGDLS and YYNGEE. V shed 0 bases and J 5 bases; nucleotides not matched to a gene: 8. This CDR3 has 16 amino acids. CDR3 coding DNA: TGTGCCAGCAGCGTAGTGGGGGGGTACTCGGACAATGAGCAGTTCTTC. Protein: CASSVVGGYSDNEQFF.

This clone was recorded a few times. V is TRBV7-2 and J is TRBJ2-7, with 9 bases that match TRBD2. There are 15 residues in the CDR3. Per germline, CDR1 SGHTA and CDR2 FQGNSA. With 3 bases clipped from V and 6 bases from J, the junction kept 9 bases outside the gene matches. CDR3 residues: CASSLGGGTSSEQYF. The DNA for the CDR3 is TGTGCCAGCAGCTTGGGTGGAGGGACTAGCTCCGAGCAGTACTTC.

The J gene is TRBJ1-6, the V gene TRBV6-5; 8 bases fit TRBD1. Germline assignment: CDR1 MNHEY and CDR2 SVGAGI. Losses at the gene ends were 0 bases for V and 8 bases for J; bases not matched to a gene: 6. The CDR3 loop spans 16 amino acids. The CDR3 loop is CASSYSLQGGDSPLHF. The DNA for the CDR3 is TGTGCCAGCAGTTACTCGTTACAGGGGGGCGATTCACCCCTCCACTTT.

The rearrangement uses TRBV28 and TRBJ2-1, with TRBD2 matching 11 bases. Germline V gene sequence: CDR1 MDHEN, CDR2 SYDVKM. V was pared by 1 base and J by 7 bases, with 0 bases of the junction left unmatched. The CDR3 runs 14 residues. CDR3 region: CASSLLAGGNEQFF. The CDR3 DNA reads as TGTGCCAGCAGTTTATTAGCGGGAGGGAATGAGCAGTTCTTC.

The rearrangement links TRBV7-9 to TRBJ2-7, with D maybe TRBD2 (6 bases). This CDR3 is built from 14 residues. Trimming took 5 bases from V and 2 from J, leaving 13 bases between them. The germline gives CDR1 SEHNR, CDR2 FQNEAQ (reference sequence). The CDR3 region has the DNA TGTGCCAGCAGCCCGCTAGCGAATCCCTACGAGCAGTACTTC. Translating it yields CASSPLANPYEQYF.

The chain is built from TRBV27 and TRBJ1-1, with TRBD1 matching 8 bases. The germline CDR1 and CDR2 sequences are MNHEY and SMNVEV (reference sequence). The CDR3 spans 14 residues. The V segment lost 4 bases and the J segment 3 bases; nucleotides outside the gene matches: 4. As DNA, the CDR3 is TGTGCCAGCAGTTCACGGACAGGGTACACTGAAGCTTTCTTT. It translates to CASSSRTGYTEAFF.

The V and J genes are TRBV27 and TRBJ1-6; D is ambiguous. Deletions cut 2 bases from V and 7 bases from J, with 9 bases between. The CDR3 has 14 residues. Germline V CDR1 and CDR2: MNHEY, SMNVEV (reference sequence). CDR3 residues: CASSLRGGNSPLHF. The CDR3 bases are TGTGCCAGCAGTTTACGGGGAGGAAATTCACCCCTCCACTTT.

The rearrangement uses TRBV21-1 and TRBJ1-6; the D segment call TRBD1 is taken from the table without a DNA check. TRBV21-1 is annotated as a pseudogene. There are 19 residues in the CDR3. CDR3 nucleotide sequence: TGTGCCAGCAGCAAAGCGCAGACAGGGAGCCGCCGCTATAATTCACCCCTCCACTTT. This encodes CASSKAQTGSRRYNSPLHF.

The rearrangement uses TRBV7-5 and TRBJ2-5; whether TRBD1, the table's D call, matches the DNA was not checked. TRBV7-5 is termed a pseudogene. The CDR3 runs to 15 residues. The CDR3 DNA sequence: TGTGCCAGGCCCACAGGGGGCGGTCTCCAAGAGACCCAGTACTTC. Translated, it gives CARPTGGGLQETQYF.

J is TRBJ2-4 and V is TRBV5-1; a possible D gene is TRBD2 (6 bases). CDR1 and CDR2 from the germline V gene are SGHRS and YFSETQ. The CDR3 has 14 amino acids. Trimming cost V 4 bases and J 7 bases, with 15 bases left between them. CDR3 coding DNA: TGCGCCAGCAGCCGGGGTCTAGCGAGTAACATTCAGTACTTC. It translates to CASSRGLASNIQYF.

The V call is TRBV28, the J call TRBJ2-1; 9 bases line up with TRBD2. The CDR3 consists of 21 residues. Looked up from germline, CDR1 is MDHEN and CDR2 is SYDVKM. Germline trimming cut 6 bases from V and 5 bases from J; bases unmatched to any gene: 26. The CDR3 region is CASSSPRVSGSYKGIHNEQFF. DNA of the CDR3: TGTGCCAGCAGCTCCCCTCGAGTTAGCGGGAGCTATAAAGGTATTCACAATGAGCAGTTCTTC.

This chain uses TRBV11-3 with TRBJ2-7; a weak D match, TRBD2 (6 bases). CDR1 and CDR2 (germline): SGHNT, YENEEA. V was pared by 5 bases and J by 0 bases, with 14 bases between. The CDR3 sequence is 15 residues long. The CDR3 DNA reads as TGTGCCAGCAGCCCGGGGGACGCCTACTCCTACGAGCAGTACTTC. Protein product: CASSPGDAYSYEQYF.

This chain joins TRBV7-8 and TRBJ2-1; TRBD2 is a possible D gene (6 bases). Trimming pared 2 bases from V and 0 bases from J, leaving 23 bases between. CDR3 length equals 20 residues. Germline CDR1 reads SGHVS; CDR2 reads FQNEAQ. CDR3 nucleotides: TGTGCCAGCAGCTTATTATCCCCAACCCACGGGAGCCCCTCCTACAATGAGCAGTTCTTC. It is translated as CASSLLSPTHGSPSYNEQFF.

The chain couples TRBV7-9 to TRBJ1-2; 10 bases fit TRBD1. In germline, CDR1 is SEHNR, CDR2 FQNEAQ (reference sequence). This CDR3 is 15 amino acids long. V was clipped by 5 bases and J by 7 bases; unmatched bases: 10. CDR3 amino acids: CASSPAGQGLIGYTF. The CDR3 nucleotides are TGTGCCAGCAGCCCCGCGGGACAGGGGCTGATTGGCTACACCTTC.

This clone is a singleton in its sample. This chain connects TRBV7-2 to TRBJ1-3, with 12 bases fitting TRBD1. V lost 5 bases and J lost 4; bases outside the gene matches: 6. The germline V gene has CDR1 SGHTA and CDR2 FQGNSA. This CDR3 has 16 amino acids. The CDR3 loop reads CASSPPGQGAGNTIYF. The CDR3 nucleotides are TGTGCCAGCAGCCCCCCGGGACAGGGGGCCGGAAACACCATATATTTT.

This chain uses TRBV11-2 with TRBJ2-5; 9 bases are shared with TRBD2. The trim removed 0 bases at V and 5 bases at J, leaving 7 bases unmatched. CDR1 and CDR2 (germline): SGHAT, FQNNGV. CDR3 length: 16 amino acids. CDR3 sequence reads: CASSLDSAGGPETQYF. The CDR3 bases are TGTGCCAGCAGCTTAGACTCGGCGGGAGGGCCGGAGACCCAGTACTTC.

This clone was seen just once. The chain combines TRBV6-2 or TRBV6-3 with TRBJ1-5, with D possibly matching TRBD1 (5 bases). Germline V gene sequence: CDR1 MNHEY, CDR2 SVGEGT. Trimming pared 4 bases from V and 0 bases from J, leaving 19 bases between. CDR3 length equals 18 residues. The CDR3 sequence: CASSSGLGREISNQPQHF. The CDR3 DNA is TGTGCCAGCAGTTCGGGACTTGGGCGAGAGATTAGCAATCAGCCCCAGCATTTT.

The chain is built from TRBV28 and TRBJ1-1; TRBD1 matches at 9 bases. The length of the CDR3 is 15 residues. Germline V lookup: CDR1 MDHEN, CDR2 SYDVKM. V was pared by 6 bases and J by 4 bases, with 9 bases of the junction left unmatched. The CDR3 loop is CASSIPRQGGTEAFF. The CDR3 nucleotides are TGTGCCAGCAGCATTCCTCGACAGGGGGGCACTGAAGCTTTCTTT.

The genes are TRBV18 and TRBJ1-1, with TRBD1 matching over 8 bases. Germline V lookup: CDR1 KGHSH, CDR2 LQKENI. This CDR3 has 14 residues. The J segment lost 1 base and the V segment lost 2 bases, leaving 0 bases of the junction unmatched. The CDR3 reads CASSPGQGNTEAFF. CDR3 nucleotides: TGTGCCAGCTCACCAGGACAGGGGAACACTGAAGCTTTCTTT.

There are a few counts of this clone. This CDR3 reads CAIRGGQEGETQYF. The CDR3 bases are TGTGCCATCAGGGGCGGACAGGAGGGGGAGACCCAGTACTTC. The V call is TRBV10-3, the J call TRBJ2-5, with D tentatively TRBD1 (7 bases). The length of the CDR3 is 14 residues. V was cut by 6 bases and J by 5 bases, with 16 bases left in between. Germline CDR1 ENHRY, CDR2 SYGVKD.